The 9 T cell receptor beta chains listed next were all sequenced from one sample in a study of fetal regulatory T cell absence and autoimmunity. Produced via immunoSEQ multiplex PCR; TCRdb's table is partial and in-frame only. The sample contains about 43,000 clones, roughly 83% of which appear only once. Source material: cord blood. The receptors come from a newborn boy with IPEX syndrome.

The chain recombines TRBV7-9 with TRBJ1-4, with 7 bases that match TRBD1. J gave up 7 bases and V 5 bases, and 16 bases lay outside the gene matches. Germline V lookup: CDR1 SEHNR, CDR2 FQNEAQ (reference sequence). The CDR3 length is 17 residues. Here the CDR3 reads CASSGRQGARRGEKLFF. The DNA of the CDR3 is TGTGCCAGCAGCGGACGACAGGGTGCTCGCAGGGGTGAAAAACTGTTTTTT.

V usage is TRBV6-1 and J usage is TRBJ1-3, with D possibly matching TRBD1 (6 bases). CDR3 length equals 15 residues. Germline values: CDR1 MNHNS, CDR2 SASEGT. Trimming took 6 bases from V and 0 from J, leaving 12 bases between them. Here the CDR3 reads CASSRGRNSGNTIYF. The CDR3 DNA follows: TGTGCCAGCAGCAGGGGACGGAACTCTGGAAACACCATATATTTT.

The gene calls are TRBV15 and TRBJ2-7, with 9 positions matching TRBD1. This CDR3 region has 15 residues. The germline gives CDR1 LNHNV, CDR2 YYDKDF (reference sequence). The J segment lost 1 base and the V segment lost 4 bases, leaving 5 bases of the junction unmatched. The CDR3 here is CATSKTGQGSYEQYF. The CDR3 region has the DNA TGTGCCACCAGCAAAACGGGACAGGGATCCTACGAGCAGTACTTC.

The gene calls are TRBV27 and TRBJ2-3; unclear D gene. CDR1 is MNHEY, CDR2 SMNVEV, per germline (reference sequence). V gave up 6 bases and J gave up 8 bases, with 18 bases separating them. This CDR3 has 14 residues. CDR3 coding DNA: TGTGCCAGCAGCCCCTCGGCTCCGCACGGTACGCAGTATTTT. This codes for CASSPSAPHGTQYF.

The V and J genes are TRBV18 and TRBJ1-1, with TRBD1 matching over 9 bases. Germline CDR1 reads KGHSH; CDR2 reads LQKENI. After removal of 4 bases from V and 5 bases from J, the junction contained 11 bases not matched to a gene. The CDR3 spans 16 residues. The CDR3: CASSLRTGVGRTEAFF. CDR3 nucleotides: TGTGCCAGCTCACTACGGACAGGGGTGGGGAGAACTGAAGCTTTCTTT.

This chain links TRBV5-1 with TRBJ1-2; D remains ambiguous. Germline V CDR1 and CDR2: SGHRS, YFSETQ. V was cut by 0 bases and J by 4 bases, with 4 bases left in between. The CDR3 contains 12 residues. The DNA for the CDR3 is TGCGCCAGCAGCTTGGGGGGCTATGGCTACACCTTC. Translated, it gives CASSLGGYGYTF.

The rearrangement joins TRBV12-2 to TRBJ2-1; the D call in the table, TRBD2, was not verified against the DNA. TRBV12-2 counts as a pseudogene. There are 18 residues in the CDR3. The CDR3 nucleotides read TGTGCAAGTCGCTTAGCGGCCCCCGGACTAGCGGCCTACAATGAGCAGTTCTTC. Translated, it gives CASRLAAPGLAAYNEQFF.

The chain has TRBV12-5 and TRBJ1-1, with a weak D call TRBD1 (5 bases). The germline V and J ends were trimmed by 4 bases and 5 bases, with 11 bases remaining between them. Looked up from germline, CDR1 is LGHNT and CDR2 is FRNRAP. This CDR3 region has 13 residues. CDR3 residues: CASGSQGRTEAFF. In nucleotides, the CDR3 is TGTGCTAGTGGTTCCCAGGGAAGGACTGAAGCTTTCTTT. The whole variable domain, filled in from reference TRBV12-5 and TRBJ1-1, reads DARVTQTPRHKVTEMGQEVTMRCQPILGHNTVFWYRQTMMQGLELLAYFRNRAPLDDSGMPKDRFSAEMPDATLATLKIQPSEPRDSAVYFCASGSQGRTEAFFGQGTRLTVV.

The J gene is TRBJ2-3, the V gene TRBV6-1; no definite D call. Trimming stripped 7 bases from V and 2 bases from J, with 16 bases between. This CDR3 has 15 residues. Germline loops: CDR1 MNHNS, CDR2 SASEGT. The CDR3 DNA reads TGTGCCAGCACCCCGGGTTGGTTTTCCACAGATACGCAGTATTTT. Its translation: CASTPGWFSTDTQYF.